This T cell receptor beta chain was retrieved from a study of T cells after yellow fever vaccination. TCRdb reanalysed the 5' RACE reads using MiXCR and keeps one entry per CDR3 protein. The sample shows a few hundred thousand distinct CDR3 sequences, 17% of them seen only once. The material was PBMCs, obtained 5 to 6 days after the first yellow fever vaccination. This receptor was identified in a man aged 18 to 29 who received the YFV17D yellow fever vaccine.

CDR3 nucleotides: TGTGCCATCAGAGCCCCCGGGACAGACACTGGCTACACCTTC. It translates to CAIRAPGTDTGYTF. This chain uses TRBV10-3 with TRBJ1-2; 7 bases are shared with TRBD1. This CDR3 spans 14 amino acids. Trimming removed 6 bases from V and 7 bases from J; junction bases left unmatched: 11. Germline values: CDR1 ENHRY, CDR2 SYGVKD.